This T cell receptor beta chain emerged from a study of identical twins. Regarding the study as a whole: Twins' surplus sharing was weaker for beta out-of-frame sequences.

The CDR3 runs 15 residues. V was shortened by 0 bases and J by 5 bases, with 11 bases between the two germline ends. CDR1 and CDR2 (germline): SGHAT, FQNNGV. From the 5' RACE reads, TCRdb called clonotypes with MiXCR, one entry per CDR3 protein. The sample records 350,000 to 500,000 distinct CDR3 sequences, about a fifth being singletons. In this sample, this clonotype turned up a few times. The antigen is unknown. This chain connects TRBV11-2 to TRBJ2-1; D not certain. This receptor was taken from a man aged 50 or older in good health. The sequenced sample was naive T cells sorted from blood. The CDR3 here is CASSLEWELHNEQFF. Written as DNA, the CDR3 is TGTGCCAGCAGCTTAGAGTGGGAACTACACAATGAGCAGTTCTTC. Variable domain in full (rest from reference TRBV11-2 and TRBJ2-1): EAGVAQSPRYKIIEKRQSVAFWCNPISGHATLYWYQQILGQGPKLLIQFQNNGVVDDSQLPKDRFSAERLKGVDSTLKIQPAKLEDSAVYLCASSLEWELHNEQFFGPGTRLTVL.